This T cell receptor (beta chain) derives from a study of T cells in Graves' hyperthyroidism and ophthalmopathy. Regions amplified from RNA transcripts were the TCR beta CDR3 regions. During a first-round RT-PCR of the TCR CDR3, the HTBI primer set was used. Via MiXCR, TCRdb re-called the multiplex PCR reads, giving one row per CDR3 protein. The sample yields some 510,000 distinct CDR3 sequences, roughly 50% seen once. Hyperthyroidism, newly diagnosed and lasting under 2 months, affected patients aged 18 to 65. This sequence was found in a woman aged 18-30 years with Graves' hyperthyroidism. Sequenced: peripheral blood or thyroid tissue (not recorded which).

Here the CDR3 DNA reads TGTGCCAGCAGTTCAGGGGTCGGGCCCCAGTACTTC. This sequence encodes CASSSGVGPQYF. The J gene is TRBJ2-5, the V gene TRBV2; D is perhaps TRBD1 (6 bases). Trimming cost V 5 bases and J 9 bases, with 13 bases left between them. Germline-derived CDR1 and CDR2 are SNHLY and FYNNEI. The CDR3 is made up of 12 amino acids.